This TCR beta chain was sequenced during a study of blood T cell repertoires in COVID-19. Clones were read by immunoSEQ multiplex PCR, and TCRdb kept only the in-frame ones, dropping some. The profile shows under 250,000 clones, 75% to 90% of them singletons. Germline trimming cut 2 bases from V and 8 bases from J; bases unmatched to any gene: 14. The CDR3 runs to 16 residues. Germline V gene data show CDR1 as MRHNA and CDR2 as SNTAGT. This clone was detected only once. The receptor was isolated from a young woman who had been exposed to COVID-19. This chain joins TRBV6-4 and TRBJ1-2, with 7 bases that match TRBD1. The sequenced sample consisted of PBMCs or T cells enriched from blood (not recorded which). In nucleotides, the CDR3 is TGTGCCAGCAGTGACCCCCACACGACAGGGTTTGGGGGCTACACCTTC. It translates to CASSDPHTTGFGGYTF.